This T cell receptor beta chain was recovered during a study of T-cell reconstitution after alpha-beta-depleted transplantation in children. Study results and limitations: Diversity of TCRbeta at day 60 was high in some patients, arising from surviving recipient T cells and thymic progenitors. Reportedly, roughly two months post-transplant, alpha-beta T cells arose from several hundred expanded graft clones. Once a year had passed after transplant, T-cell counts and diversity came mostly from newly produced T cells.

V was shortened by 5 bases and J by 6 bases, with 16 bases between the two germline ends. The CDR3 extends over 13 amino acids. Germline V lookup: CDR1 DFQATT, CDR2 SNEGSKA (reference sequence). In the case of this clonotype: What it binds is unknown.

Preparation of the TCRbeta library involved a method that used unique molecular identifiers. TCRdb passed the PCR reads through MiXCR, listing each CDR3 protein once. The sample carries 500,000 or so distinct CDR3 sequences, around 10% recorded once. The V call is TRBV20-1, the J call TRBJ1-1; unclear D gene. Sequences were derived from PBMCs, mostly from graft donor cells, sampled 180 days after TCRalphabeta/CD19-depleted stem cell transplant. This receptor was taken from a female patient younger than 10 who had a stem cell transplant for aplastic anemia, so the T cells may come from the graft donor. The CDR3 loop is CSAVGAADAEAFF. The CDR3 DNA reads TGCAGTGCTGTCGGCGCGGCTGACGCTGAAGCTTTCTTT.